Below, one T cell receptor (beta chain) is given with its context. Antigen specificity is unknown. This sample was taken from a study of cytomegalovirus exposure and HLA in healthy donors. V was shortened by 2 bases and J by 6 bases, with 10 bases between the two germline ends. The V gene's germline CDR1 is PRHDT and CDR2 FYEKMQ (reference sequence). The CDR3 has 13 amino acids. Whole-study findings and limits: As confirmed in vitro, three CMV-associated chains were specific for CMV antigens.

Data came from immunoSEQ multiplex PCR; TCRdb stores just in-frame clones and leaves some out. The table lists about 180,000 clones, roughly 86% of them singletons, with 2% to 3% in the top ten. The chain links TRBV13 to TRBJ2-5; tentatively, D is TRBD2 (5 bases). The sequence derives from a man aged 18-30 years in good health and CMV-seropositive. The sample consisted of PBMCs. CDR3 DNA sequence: TGTGCCAGCAGCTTACAACTAGTGAAGACCCAGTACTTC. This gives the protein CASSLQLVKTQYF.